Presented here are 32 T cell receptor beta chains from one specimen sequenced in a study of shared clonotypes between healthy human individuals. Libraries were prepared by immunoSEQ multiplex PCR; TCRdb keeps only in-frame clonotypes and omits some of them. Of about 530,000 clones in the sample, around 79% were seen once. Sample: PBMCs. Receptors originate from a woman aged 40 to 55 in good health. Some clones in this sample may be carry-over from other donors' samples.

The chain recombines TRBV6-1 with TRBJ1-4; D is unclear. CDR1 is MNHNS, CDR2 SASEGT, per germline. The germline V and J ends were trimmed by 2 bases and 6 bases, with 4 bases remaining between them. The CDR3 is made up of 12 amino acids. The DNA for the CDR3 is TGTGCCAGCAGTGAATACTATGAAAAACTGTTTTTT. Translating it yields CASSEYYEKLFF.

This sequence joins TRBV28 and TRBJ1-2, with a tentative D call TRBD1 (6 bases). The CDR3 covers 13 residues. The germline V gene has CDR1 MDHEN and CDR2 SYDVKM. Trimming left V 3 bases short and J 9 bases short, with 14 bases between. This chain's CDR3 is CASSLGGQSRYTF. The DNA of the CDR3 is TGTGCCAGCAGTTTGGGCGGACAGTCCCGCTACACCTTC.

The rearrangement links TRBV27 to TRBJ2-1, with 8 nucleotides matching TRBD1. CDR1 is MNHEY and CDR2 is SMNVEV in the germline V gene (reference sequence). The CDR3 has 15 amino acids. The V gene end was trimmed by 7 bases and the J gene end by 9 bases; junction bases not matched to a gene: 14. Here the CDR3 DNA reads TGTGCCAGCATAGGGGGGAGCAGGGGGCTGGGTGAGCAGTTCTTC. It is translated as CASIGGSRGLGEQFF.

This clone was found once. This rearrangement joins TRBV7-9 to TRBJ1-2; 7 nucleotides align to TRBD1. V dropped 2 bases and J dropped 4; count of bases not matched to a gene: 4. CDR3 size: 14 residues. Germline CDR1 reads SEHNR; CDR2 reads FQNEAQ (reference sequence). CDR3 coding DNA: TGTGCCAGCAGCTTAACGAGGGACAGCTATGGCTACACCTTC. It specifies CASSLTRDSYGYTF.

The chain recombines TRBV15 with TRBJ2-1; no reliable D call. CDR3 length equals 17 residues. Germline V gene sequence: CDR1 LNHNV, CDR2 YYDKDF (reference sequence). The germline V and J ends were trimmed by 0 bases and 2 bases, with 14 bases remaining between them. The CDR3 bases are TGTGCCACCAGCAGAGATGCAGCGACGGCCCCCTACAATGAGCAGTTCTTC. This translates into CATSRDAATAPYNEQFF. Looking up the rest from reference TRBV15 and TRBJ2-1 gives the full variable domain: DAMVIQNPRYQVTQFGKPVTLSCSQTLNHNVMYWYQQKSSQAPKLLFHYYDKDFNNEADTPDNFQSRRPNTSFCFLDIRSPGLGDTAMYLCATSRDAATAPYNEQFFGPGTRLTVL.

The chain links TRBV5-1 to TRBJ2-7, with a tentative D call TRBD1 (5 bases). The V end was cut by 2 bases, the J end by 4 bases, with 13 bases between. Germline V gene sequence: CDR1 SGHRS, CDR2 YFSETQ. The CDR3 runs 14 residues. As DNA, the CDR3 is TGCGCCAGCAGCTTAGGGGTGGAAGGTTACGAGCAGTACTTC. As protein: CASSLGVEGYEQYF.

The rearrangement uses TRBV7-9 and TRBJ2-3, with 10 bases fitting TRBD2. Germline CDR1 SEHNR, CDR2 FQNEAQ (reference sequence). The V and J ends lost 5 bases and 6 bases, in that order; junction bases with no gene match: 8. The CDR3 is 15 residues long. CDR3 loop: CASSILLGLADTQYF. The CDR3 nucleotides read TGTGCCAGCAGCATTCTATTGGGACTAGCGGATACGCAGTATTTT.

The rearrangement joins TRBV6-5 to TRBJ2-1, with D perhaps given as TRBD1 or TRBD2 (5 bases each). Trimming removed 5 bases at V and 13 bases at J, with 12 bases between. CDR3 length: 11 amino acids. Germline V lookup: CDR1 MNHEY, CDR2 SVGAGI. The CDR3 nucleotides are TGTGCCAGCAGTACGGGACCACGACAGTTCTTC. Translated: CASSTGPRQFF.

The genes are TRBV21-1 and TRBJ2-3; the table assigns TRBD2, which was not confirmed against the DNA. TRBV21-1 is tagged as a pseudogene. This CDR3 is built from 16 residues. The CDR3 sequence is CASSREATPYTDTQYF. The CDR3 DNA follows: TGTGCCAGCAGCAGAGAGGCGACCCCGTACACAGATACGCAGTATTTT.

This clone was found once. The chain has TRBV15 and TRBJ1-5; 7 positions agree with TRBD1. Trimming cost V 5 bases and J 2 bases; bases outside gene matches: 3. In germline, CDR1 is LNHNV, CDR2 YYDKDF (reference sequence). CDR3 length: 14 amino acids. The CDR3 coding sequence is TGTGCCACCAGCCGCGGGACAGGCAATCAGCCCCAGCATTTT. Protein: CATSRGTGNQPQHF.

This clone came up a few times. V gene TRBV28 combines with J gene TRBJ1-3, with TRBD1 as a possible D gene (5 bases). V dropped 4 bases and J dropped 0 bases, with 13 bases sitting between them. Germline assignment: CDR1 MDHEN and CDR2 SYDVKM. CDR3 length: 16 residues. The chain's CDR3 is CASSSPGRGSGNTIYF. In nucleotides, the CDR3 is TGTGCCAGCAGTTCCCCAGGGAGGGGCTCTGGAAACACCATATATTTT.

The gene calls are TRBV7-6 and TRBJ2-2; D not certain. Germline V CDR1 and CDR2: SGHVS, FNYEAQ. The ends were cut back, 1 base at V and 1 base at J, with 7 bases in the middle. This CDR3 region has 15 residues. The CDR3 bases are TGTGCCAGCAGCTTAGAAGGATTGAACACCGGGGAGCTGTTTTTT. Translated: CASSLEGLNTGELFF.

In nucleotides, the CDR3 is TGTGCCAGCAGCCCCCGACTAGCGCTCAGCACAGATACGCAGTATTTT. Protein product: CASSPRLALSTDTQYF. The genes are TRBV9 and TRBJ2-3; 8 nucleotides agree with TRBD2. With 4 bases clipped from V and 0 bases from J, the junction kept 7 bases outside the gene matches. This CDR3 has 16 amino acids. Germline assignment: CDR1 SGDLS and CDR2 YYNGEE.

V gene TRBV19 combines with J gene TRBJ1-5; maybe TRBD1 (6 bases). This CDR3 has 13 residues. V was pared by 8 bases and J by 2 bases, with 10 bases between. CDR1 and CDR2 (germline): LNHDA, SQIVND (reference sequence). CDR3 residues: CASSGAGNQPQHF. The CDR3 DNA is TGTGCCAGTTCAGGGGCCGGCAATCAGCCCCAGCATTTT.

The chain employs TRBV4-2 and TRBJ1-2, with TRBD1 matching over 11 bases. Trimming removed 2 bases from V and 8 bases from J; junction bases left unmatched: 10. Germline V gives CDR1 LGHNA, CDR2 YNFKEQ. This CDR3 has 16 residues. The CDR3 is CASSQRDRGIVEGYTF. CDR3 sequence (DNA): TGTGCCAGCAGCCAACGGGACAGGGGGATCGTGGAAGGCTACACCTTC.

This sequence joins TRBV5-1 and TRBJ2-2; D is unresolved. The germline V gene has CDR1 SGHRS and CDR2 YFSETQ. Trimming removed 0 bases at V and 4 bases at J, with 10 bases between. The CDR3 is 15 amino acids. CDR3 sequence: CASSLVQVRTGELFF. CDR3 sequence (DNA): TGCGCCAGCAGCTTGGTCCAGGTCCGCACCGGGGAGCTGTTTTTT.

This chain joins TRBV10-1 and TRBJ1-4; D is possibly TRBD1 (6 bases). Between the trimmed V and J ends, which lost 9 bases and 2 bases, there was a span of 10 bases. This CDR3 contains 13 residues. Germline CDR1 and CDR2: WNHNN and SYGVQD (reference sequence). The CDR3 DNA reads as TGCGCCAGTGGGACAAGGACTAATGAAAAACTGTTTTTT. The encoded protein is CASGTRTNEKLFF.

This rearrangement joins TRBV27 to TRBJ2-1; tentative D call: TRBD2 (5 bases). Germline-derived CDR1 and CDR2 are MNHEY and SMNVEV (reference sequence). Trimming pared 5 bases from V and 0 bases from J, leaving 20 bases between. CDR3 length: 18 amino acids. The CDR3 sequence is CASSPARASGSSYNEQFF. DNA for the CDR3: TGTGCCAGCAGTCCAGCTCGGGCGAGCGGCAGCTCCTACAATGAGCAGTTCTTC.

The chain links TRBV19 to TRBJ2-3, with 7 bases lining up with TRBD2. The CDR3 length is 14 residues. Per the germline V gene, CDR1 is LNHDA and CDR2 is SQIVND (reference sequence). The ends lost 3 bases at V and 6 bases at J; junction bases unmatched: 6. The CDR3 reads CASSIRSGDDTQYF. The CDR3 DNA sequence: TGTGCCAGTAGTATCCGGAGCGGGGACGATACGCAGTATTTT.

The rearrangement uses TRBV28 and TRBJ1-1, with D possibly TRBD1 on 5 matching bases. Trimming took 10 bases from V and 7 from J, leaving 13 bases between them. Looked up from germline, CDR1 is MDHEN and CDR2 is SYDVKM. The CDR3 covers 11 residues. CDR3 in amino acids: CATQRDGEAFF. For the CDR3, the DNA is TGTGCCACCCAGAGGGACGGTGAAGCTTTCTTT.

The chain is built from TRBV7-2 and TRBJ1-2; TRBD1 is a possible D gene (5 bases). This CDR3 is built from 13 residues. V was cut by 5 bases and J by 4 bases, with 11 bases left in between. Germline values: CDR1 SGHTA, CDR2 FQGNSA. The DNA for the CDR3 is TGTGCCAGCAGCCTAGGACAATCCTATGGCTACACCTTC. It is translated as CASSLGQSYGYTF.

The chain has TRBV11-1 and TRBJ2-5; a weak D match, TRBD2 (6 bases). V was cut by 3 bases and J by 5 bases, with 16 bases left in between. Germline CDR1 reads SGHAT; CDR2 reads FQDESV (reference sequence). The CDR3 runs 15 residues. This chain's CDR3 is CASSLEGSGGETQYF. CDR3 coding DNA: TGTGCCAGCAGCTTGGAGGGGTCAGGCGGGGAGACCCAGTACTTC.

There are a few counts of this clone. The V call is TRBV7-2, the J call TRBJ2-3; a possible D gene is TRBD2 (6 bases). The CDR3 loop spans 15 amino acids. The V and J ends lost 5 bases and 6 bases respectively, with 18 bases between them. Germline CDR1 reads SGHTA; CDR2 reads FQGNSA. CDR3 amino acids: CASSVRDSEWDTQYF. The CDR3 bases are TGTGCCAGCAGCGTACGGGACTCCGAGTGGGATACGCAGTATTTT. The variable domain in full, completed from reference TRBV7-2 and TRBJ2-3, reads GAGVSQSPSNKVTEKGKDVELRCDPISGHTALYWYRQSLGQGLEFLIYFQGNSAPDKSGLPSDRFSAERTGGSVSTLTIQRTQQEDSAVYLCASSVRDSEWDTQYFGPGTRLTVL.

The chain uses TRBV25-1 and TRBJ2-3, with D hard to call. Trimming removed 2 bases at V and 9 bases at J, with 6 bases between. The CDR3 loop spans 11 amino acids. Per the germline V gene, CDR1 is MGHDK and CDR2 is SYGVNS. As DNA, the CDR3 is TGTGCCAGCAGTGAACAGAGCACGCAGTATTTT. Translation: CASSEQSTQYF.

This chain joins TRBV28 and TRBJ2-5, with TRBD1 matching over 7 bases. The CDR3 sequence is 13 residues long. Germline trimming cut 6 bases from V and 5 bases from J; bases unmatched to any gene: 6. From germline, CDR1 is MDHEN and CDR2 SYDVKM. CDR3 residues: CASRLQGDETQYF. CDR3 DNA sequence: TGTGCCAGCAGACTGCAGGGGGACGAGACCCAGTACTTC.

The chain is built from TRBV7-9 and TRBJ1-4; D not certain. Trimming pared 8 bases from V and 6 bases from J, leaving 16 bases between. The CDR3 contains 14 residues. The germline V gene encodes CDR1 SEHNR and CDR2 FQNEAQ (reference sequence). CDR3 in DNA: TGTGCCAGCGGTATGATGGGCGTTTATGAAAAACTGTTTTTT. As protein: CASGMMGVYEKLFF.

The V call is TRBV29-1, the J call TRBJ2-1; D call uncertain. Germline lookup yields CDR1 SQVTM and CDR2 ANQGSEA. The CDR3 is made up of 14 amino acids. The germline V and J ends were trimmed by 3 bases and 3 bases, with 12 bases remaining between them. The DNA of the CDR3 is TGCAGCGTTGACGGCCCGGCGAACTACAATGAGCAGTTCTTC. Encoded protein: CSVDGPANYNEQFF.

CDR3 coding DNA: TGTGCCAGCAGTTACGATTACAGCGACCTCCCAGAGACCCAGTACTTC. It specifies CASSYDYSDLPETQYF. V usage is TRBV6-5 and J usage is TRBJ2-5; no firm D call. CDR3 size: 16 residues. The germline CDR1 and CDR2 sequences are MNHEY and SVGAGI. Between the trimmed V and J ends, which lost 2 bases and 4 bases, there was a span of 17 bases.

The chain combines TRBV5-1 with TRBJ1-4; 7 bases are a match to TRBD1. J lost 4 bases, V lost 4 bases, and 7 bases had no gene match. The CDR3 has 15 amino acids. CDR1 and CDR2 (germline): SGHRS, YFSETQ. CDR3 residues: CASSPPGQLNEKLFF. Here the CDR3 DNA reads TGCGCCAGCAGCCCACCGGGACAGCTTAATGAAAAACTGTTTTTT.

Comment on this clone: Different DNA sequences within this sample yield the same CDR3. The chain uses TRBV18 and TRBJ2-3; TRBD1 aligns across 7 bases. Germline V gene sequence: CDR1 KGHSH, CDR2 LQKENI. The CDR3 totals 16 residues. Unmatched junction bases numbered 6, after V lost 3 bases and J lost 0 bases. The CDR3 sequence is CASSPRDSSSTDTQYF. The CDR3, as DNA: TGTGCCAGCTCACCTAGGGACAGCTCTAGCACAGATACGCAGTATTTT. Complete variable domain (other parts from reference TRBV18 and TRBJ2-3): NAGVMQNPRHLVRRRGQEARLRCSPMKGHSHVYWYRQLPEEGLKFMVYLQKENIIDESGMPKERFSAEFPKEGPSILRIQQVVRGDSAAYFCASSPRDSSSTDTQYFGPGTRLTVL.

This chain connects TRBV6-4 to TRBJ1-5, with D unresolved. Germline CDR1 reads MRHNA; CDR2 reads SNTAGT. The CDR3 spans 13 residues. The germline V and J ends were trimmed by 8 bases and 6 bases, with 14 bases remaining between them. CDR3 DNA: TGTGCCAGCCCGGACCCGGGTTTTCAGCCCCAGCATTTT. It translates to CASPDPGFQPQHF.

CDR3 sequence (DNA): TGTGCCAGTAGTATAAGGTCGGTAGCGGGGGACACTGAAGCTTTCTTT. Amino acid sequence: CASSIRSVAGDTEAFF. V gene TRBV19 combines with J gene TRBJ1-1; D may be TRBD1 (5 bases). The V end lost 2 bases, the J end lost 3 bases, and 16 bases lay between the germline ends. CDR1 is LNHDA and CDR2 is SQIVND in the germline V gene (reference sequence). The CDR3 extends over 16 amino acids.